This T cell receptor beta chain was recorded in a study of CD8+CD57+ T cells in acquired aplastic anemia. Turning to the study itself: Sorted CD4+ and CD8+ cell DNA averaged roughly 3.2 ug. Whole-study results and caveats: Patients and controls had in common fewer than 30 CD8+ CDR3 sequences.

Genomic DNA, serving as template, underwent TCR beta VDJ and CDR3 profiling. TCRdb used MiXCR to reprocess the reads, holding one entry per CDR3 protein. The table shows about 160,000 distinct CDR3 sequences, with 70% to 75% occurring only once. To note about this clonotype: Its antigen is not known.

The CDR3 has 12 residues. The V end lost 0 bases, the J end lost 4 bases, and 3 bases lay between the germline ends. Per germline, CDR1 WSHSY and CDR2 SAAADI. Previously, flow cytometry had revealed CD8+CD57+ cell expansion in the patients chosen for sequencing. Sequencing was carried out using sorted CD4+, CD8+, or CD8+CD57+ T cells (not recorded which) from PBMCs. J is TRBJ1-2 and V is TRBV10-2; D gene unclear. This TCR was sampled from a human donor with aplastic anemia. The CDR3 DNA reads TGCGCCAGCAGTGAGTCCCGCTATGGCTACACCTTC. It translates to CASSESRYGYTF.